This TCR beta chain came from a study of T cell responses to AZD1222 COVID-19 vaccine. The germline V and J ends were trimmed by 0 bases and 13 bases, with 10 bases remaining between them. CDR3 size: 12 residues. Germline CDR1 and CDR2: SGHNT and YENEEA. Clones were sequenced by immunoSEQ multiplex PCR, and TCRdb holds only the in-frame ones, with some missing. Of about 150,000 clones detected, approximately 89% appear once; the ten largest clones hold roughly 1.5%. The chain combines TRBV11-3 with TRBJ2-1, with unresolved D. The material sequenced was peripheral blood, taken 28 days after the second AZD1222 dose. The receptor comes from an adult who received the AZD1222 COVID-19 vaccine. CDR3 residues: CASSLDDLEQFF. CDR3 sequence (DNA): TGTGCCAGCAGCTTAGACGACCTCGAACAGTTCTTC.